Each of the 27 T cell receptor beta chains below was sequenced from the same sample in a study of low-dose radiotherapy and immunotherapy resistance in tumors. TRAV and TRBV primers primed cDNA for both TCRalpha and TCRbeta. The authors amplified TCRs for about 18 PCR cycles with a constant-region primer and a V-primer adapter. MiXCR was run by TCRdb on the reads, yielding one entry per CDR3 protein. The sample consists of under 90,000 distinct CDR3 sequences, around 32% of them appearing once. The time point was: before trial treatment. Sample: PBMCs, taken before treatment. Every receptor here comes from a female donor with ovarian cancer.

Ten or more counts support this clonotype. This sequence joins TRBV20-1 and TRBJ2-4; TRBD1 matches 7 bases. V trimming: 0 bases; J trimming: 4 bases; junction bases outside the gene matches: 6. Per germline, CDR1 DFQATT and CDR2 SNEGSKA (reference sequence). This CDR3 has 15 residues. CDR3 loop: CSARDPKGAKNIQYF. CDR3 sequence (DNA): TGCAGTGCTAGAGACCCCAAGGGGGCTAAAAACATTCAGTACTTC.

V and J are TRBV3-1 and TRBJ1-1, with unresolved D. Per germline, CDR1 LGHDT and CDR2 YNNKEL (reference sequence). V lost 2 bases to trimming and J lost 1 base, with 14 bases between them. CDR3 length: 16 residues. The CDR3 sequence: CASSQYRGAKNTEAFF. Here the CDR3 DNA reads TGTGCCAGCAGCCAATATCGGGGTGCAAAGAACACTGAAGCTTTCTTT.

The V call is TRBV30, the J call TRBJ1-2; no clear D gene. Between the trimmed V and J ends, which lost 0 bases and 2 bases, there was a span of 10 bases. In germline, CDR1 is GTSNPN, CDR2 SVGIG (reference sequence). CDR3 length equals 14 residues. Here the CDR3 DNA reads TGTGCCTGGAGTGTAGGGTTTTCCAACTATGGCTACACCTTC. Encoded protein: CAWSVGFSNYGYTF. Together with reference TRBV30 and TRBJ1-2, the CDR3 gives the full variable domain: SQTIHQWPATLVQPVGSPLSLECTVEGTSNPNLYWYRQAAGRGLQLLFYSVGIGQISSEVPQNLSASRPQDRQFILSSKKLLLSDSGFYLCAWSVGFSNYGYTFGSGTRLTVV.

The table lists this clonotype with many counts. V gene TRBV30 combines with J gene TRBJ1-5; a weak D match, TRBD1 (5 bases). From germline, CDR1 is GTSNPN and CDR2 SVGIG (reference sequence). The V gene lost 5 bases and the J gene lost 4 bases, with 12 bases spanning the gap. CDR3 length: 13 residues. CDR3 sequence: CAWDSQGNQPQHF. CDR3 coding DNA: TGTGCCTGGGACTCTCAGGGAAATCAGCCCCAGCATTTT.

This clonotype has at least ten counts. V gene TRBV19 combines with J gene TRBJ2-4; 8 bases are shared with TRBD1. The CDR3 spans 14 residues. With V trimmed by 6 bases and J by 3 bases, 4 bases remained unmatched. Looked up from germline, CDR1 is LNHDA and CDR2 is SQIVND (reference sequence). CDR3 sequence (DNA): TGTGCCAGTAGCGAGACAGGGGTCAAAAACATTCAGTACTTC. Translated, it gives CASSETGVKNIQYF.

The CDR3 reads CASSSAQGQGPGQYF. As DNA, the CDR3 is TGCGCCAGCAGCTCCGCCCAGGGACAGGGTCCCGGGCAGTACTTC. This rearrangement joins TRBV5-1 to TRBJ2-7, with 9 nucleotides matching TRBD1. Germline CDR1 and CDR2: SGHRS and YFSETQ. CDR3 length: 15 amino acids. V dropped 3 bases and J dropped 9; count of bases not matched to a gene: 13.

This clonotype occurred many times. The rearrangement links TRBV29-1 to TRBJ2-1, with D unclear. V was pared by 5 bases and J by 0 bases, with 8 bases between. CDR3 length equals 13 residues. The germline CDR1 and CDR2 sequences are SQVTM and ANQGSEA. The CDR3 region is CSVRTISYNEQFF. The CDR3, as DNA: TGCAGCGTTCGGACCATCTCCTACAATGAGCAGTTCTTC.

This clonotype was seen ten or more times. The chain joins TRBV3-1 to TRBJ2-7; tentatively, D is TRBD1 (6 bases). Trimming stripped 4 bases from V and 2 bases from J, with 9 bases between. CDR1 and CDR2 (germline): LGHDT, YNNKEL (reference sequence). The CDR3 is made up of 13 amino acids. The CDR3: CASSPGVAYEQYF. As DNA, the CDR3 is TGTGCCAGCAGCCCAGGGGTCGCCTACGAGCAGTACTTC.

The rearrangement uses TRBV6-1 and TRBJ2-1; D is perhaps TRBD1 or TRBD2 (6 bases each). Germline V gives CDR1 MNHNS, CDR2 SASEGT. Trimming shortened V by 4 bases and J by 2 bases, and 15 bases separated the two germline ends. The CDR3 covers 16 residues. The DNA of the CDR3 is TGTGCCAGCAGTGGACTAGGGGGAATCACCTACAATGAGCAGTTCTTC. It encodes CASSGLGGITYNEQFF.

This clonotype was seen many times. The chain carries TRBV19 and TRBJ2-6; D not certain. The CDR3 runs to 13 residues. Trimming shortened V by 6 bases and J by 5 bases, and 8 bases separated the two germline ends. Germline V gene lookup returns CDR1 LNHDA and CDR2 SQIVND (reference sequence). In DNA form, the CDR3 reads TGTGCCAGTAGCCAAACTAGGGCCAACGTCCTGACTTTC. Its translation: CASSQTRANVLTF.

This clonotype was seen many times. This rearrangement joins TRBV24-1 to TRBJ2-3, with TRBD1 identical over 9 bases. Germline loops: CDR1 KGHDR, CDR2 SFDVKD. The trim removed 7 bases at V and 5 bases at J, leaving 6 bases unmatched. The CDR3 contains 14 residues. CDR3 nucleotides: TGTGCCACCAGGAAACAGGGGGCTGGAGATACGCAGTATTTT. The encoded protein is CATRKQGAGDTQYF.

Regarding this clonotype: It differs at one base from a far larger clone, so likely a read error. The chain is built from TRBV7-2 and TRBJ1-2; tentative D call: TRBD1 (6 bases). Looked up from germline, CDR1 is SGHTA and CDR2 is FQGNSA. This CDR3 is built from 18 residues. The V end lost 6 bases, the J end lost 4 bases, and 27 bases lay between the germline ends. CDR3 in DNA: TGTGCCAGCAGTGGCCCCGGAATACAGGGCGGAGGAAGCTATGGCTACACCTTC. Protein: CASSGPGIQGGGSYGYTF.

The V and J genes are TRBV18 and TRBJ2-6; 10 bases align to TRBD1. This CDR3 is 18 amino acids long. Germline CDR1 reads KGHSH; CDR2 reads LQKENI. V shed 3 bases, J shed 0 bases, and the junction held 5 bases outside the gene matches. CDR3 sequence: CASSPGQGESSGANVLTF. The CDR3 DNA reads as TGTGCCAGCTCACCTGGACAGGGGGAGAGCTCTGGGGCCAACGTCCTGACTTTC.

This clonotype was observed many times. The gene calls are TRBV7-9 and TRBJ2-7; D gene ambiguous. Trimming left V 0 bases short and J 1 base short, with 7 bases between. The CDR3 runs 14 residues. Germline CDR1 and CDR2: SEHNR and FQNEAQ (reference sequence). The CDR3 spells CASSLATNSYEQYF. DNA of the CDR3: TGTGCCAGCAGCTTAGCCACGAATTCCTACGAGCAGTACTTC.

This clonotype was recorded a few times. This chain links TRBV27 with TRBJ2-7, with 7 bases that match TRBD2. The germline gives CDR1 MNHEY, CDR2 SMNVEV (reference sequence). CDR3 length: 13 amino acids. J lost 3 bases, V lost 10 bases, and 9 bases had no gene match. CDR3 sequence reads: CATRLGTNYEQYF. CDR3 in DNA: TGTGCCACCCGTTTGGGGACTAACTACGAGCAGTACTTC.

This clonotype occurred many times. J is TRBJ1-5 and V is TRBV12-3 or TRBV12-4; D is undetermined. The length of the CDR3 is 12 residues. Trimming shortened V by 2 bases and J by 3 bases, and 2 bases separated the two germline ends. The CDR3 DNA follows: TGTGCCAGCAGTTTACACAATCAGCCCCAGCATTTT. Residues: CASSLHNQPQHF.

V usage is TRBV5-6 and J usage is TRBJ1-5; TRBD1 might be the D (6 bases). The germline gives CDR1 SGHDT, CDR2 YYEEEE. V lost 4 bases, J lost 7 bases, and 15 bases lay in between. The CDR3 sequence is 14 residues long. CDR3 amino acids: CASSRTETGQPQHF. The CDR3 nucleotides are TGTGCCAGCAGCCGGACAGAGACGGGGCAGCCCCAGCATTTT.

Remarks on this clonotype: Since a far larger clone is one base different, this is likely a read error. The gene calls are TRBV6-1 and TRBJ1-1; D is unresolved. The CDR3 extends over 15 amino acids. Germline V gives CDR1 MNHNS, CDR2 SASEGT. V was clipped by 5 bases and J by 2 bases, with 15 bases between them. The DNA for the CDR3 is TGTGCCAGCAGTTACTCTGCATGGATAAACACTGAAGCTTTCTTT. Its protein product is CASSYSAWINTEAFF.

The genes are TRBV2 and TRBJ1-5; TRBD1 aligns across 7 bases. The CDR3 loop spans 14 amino acids. Trimming removed 5 bases from V and 7 bases from J; junction bases left unmatched: 8. Germline CDR1 is SNHLY and CDR2 is FYNNEI. The CDR3 DNA is TGTGCCAGCAGTATTATCGGAGGGGGCCAGCCCCAGCATTTT. The encoded protein is CASSIIGGGQPQHF.

A few counts support this clonotype. The V call is TRBV5-4, the J call TRBJ2-7, with 7 nucleotides matching TRBD2. Germline assignment: CDR1 SGHNT and CDR2 YYREEE (reference sequence). CDR3 length: 15 amino acids. V shed 4 bases, J shed 0 bases, and the junction held 7 bases outside the gene matches. The CDR3 sequence is CASSQIGGSSYEQYF. CDR3 DNA: TGTGCCAGCAGCCAGATCGGGGGGTCCTCCTACGAGCAGTACTTC.

This clonotype was recorded many times. V gene TRBV9 combines with J gene TRBJ2-3, with TRBD2 as a possible D gene (6 bases). This CDR3 is built from 12 residues. Trimming pared 4 bases from V and 6 bases from J, leaving 9 bases between. Germline V gene data show CDR1 as SGDLS and CDR2 as YYNGEE. The CDR3 DNA sequence: TGTGCCAGCAGCTTGGCGGGGGATACGCAGTATTTT. It encodes CASSLAGDTQYF. The full variable domain, completed using reference TRBV9 and TRBJ2-3, is DSGVTQTPKHLITATGQRVTLRCSPRSGDLSVYWYQQSLDQGLQFLIQYYNGEERAKGNILERFSAQQFPDLHSELNLSSLELGDSALYFCASSLAGDTQYFGPGTRLTVL.

The chain combines TRBV19 with TRBJ2-2; D possibly corresponds to TRBD1 (8 bases). Trimming pared 7 bases from V and 4 bases from J, leaving 19 bases between. The CDR3 sequence is 16 residues long. Germline loops: CDR1 LNHDA, CDR2 SQIVND (reference sequence). The CDR3 DNA reads as TGTGCCAGTACCCCACTAGCGCAGGGGGCCACCGGGGAGCTGTTTTTT. Translating gives CASTPLAQGATGELFF. Looking up the rest from reference TRBV19 and TRBJ2-2 gives the full variable domain: DGGITQSPKYLFRKEGQNVTLSCEQNLNHDAMYWYRQDPGQGLRLIYYSQIVNDFQKGDIAEGYSVSREKKESFPLTVTSAQKNPTAFYLCASTPLAQGATGELFFGEGSRLTVL.

The chain is built from TRBV6-2 or TRBV6-3 and TRBJ1-5; D not resolved. V was trimmed by 5 bases and J by 3 bases, leaving 11 bases between them. This CDR3 comprises 14 residues. Germline V gene sequence: CDR1 MNHEY, CDR2 SVGEGT. As DNA, the CDR3 is TGTGCCAGCAGTCCTAGACGGAACAATCAGCCCCAGCATTTT. Protein product: CASSPRRNNQPQHF.

At least ten counts were recorded for this clonotype. In DNA form, the CDR3 reads TGTGCCAGCAGCTTGGCACCAGGTACTGAAGCTTTCTTT. This translates into CASSLAPGTEAFF. This rearrangement joins TRBV5-4 to TRBJ1-1; D remains unclear. CDR3 size: 13 residues. CDR1 is SGHNT and CDR2 is YYREEE in the germline V gene (reference sequence). V gave up 0 bases and J gave up 5 bases, with 8 bases separating them.

This clonotype was recorded only once. The rearrangement links TRBV7-2 to TRBJ1-5; D call uncertain. V dropped 5 bases and J dropped 0 bases, with 11 bases sitting between them. The CDR3 is made up of 15 amino acids. The V gene's germline CDR1 is SGHTA and CDR2 FQGNSA. This CDR3 reads CASSPGWGSNQPQHF. In DNA form, the CDR3 reads TGTGCCAGCAGCCCAGGATGGGGTAGCAATCAGCCCCAGCATTTT.

Ten or more counts support this clonotype. This chain joins TRBV5-6 and TRBJ2-1; D is perhaps TRBD1 (8 bases). Germline V gene data show CDR1 as SGHDT and CDR2 as YYEEEE. V gave up 4 bases and J gave up 9 bases, with 20 bases separating them. The CDR3 covers 15 residues. CDR3 coding DNA: TGTGCCAGCAGCCACAGGACAGGGACGGGGGGTGAGCAGTTCTTC. Its translation is CASSHRTGTGGEQFF.

This clonotype was found many times. This chain connects TRBV20-1 to TRBJ2-4; 7 nucleotides align to TRBD1. Trimming cost V 4 bases and J 5 bases; bases outside gene matches: 8. Germline lookup yields CDR1 DFQATT and CDR2 SNEGSKA (reference sequence). This CDR3 spans 14 amino acids. CDR3 sequence: CSATIIGQENIQYF. The CDR3 nucleotides are TGCAGTGCTACCATTATAGGACAGGAAAACATTCAGTACTTC.